Reported below is one T cell receptor beta chain. Its antigen is unidentified. This entry comes from a study of shared clonotypes between healthy human individuals. The study, taken as a whole, reports: Larger estimated richness was generally seen in naive subsets than in memory subsets. The study's rarefaction showed incomplete sorted-subset sequencing despite large depth.

From germline, CDR1 is MNHEY and CDR2 SMNVEV (reference sequence). Trimming took off 8 bases at V and 0 bases at J, with 9 bases between the two ends. This CDR3 has 13 amino acids. As handled by the study authors: Filtering of immunoSEQ junctional sequences could not match full-length read filtering. Only in-frame clones appear in the TCRdb table, and some are missing; sequencing was by immunoSEQ multiplex PCR. V and J calls and clone size are those listed in that table; D and trimming were worked out from the DNA. The data show about 2.1 million clones, over 85% seen once. Naive CD8 cells lacked CD45RO, underwent positive selection for CCR7 and left out terminally differentiated effector memory CD45RA+ cells.

V gene TRBV27 combines with J gene TRBJ2-3; maybe TRBD1 (5 bases). The origin of this receptor is a man aged 18 to 30 in good health. Some clones in this sample may be carry-over from other donors' samples. The sequencing sample was made of naive CD8+ T cells from PBMCs. This CDR3 reads CASGAASTDTQYF. The CDR3 nucleotides are TGTGCCAGCGGGGCAGCTAGCACAGATACGCAGTATTTT.